This T cell receptor beta chain was sequenced in a study of control samples from healthy donors and cancer patients. Germline values: CDR1 LGHDT, CDR2 YNNKEL (reference sequence). The CDR3 contains 16 residues. Trimming stripped 0 bases from V and 4 bases from J, with 12 bases between. Sequencing used immunoSEQ multiplex PCR; TCRdb keeps in-frame clones, though not all of them. The sample consists of about 120,000 clones, about 89% of them appearing once. Material for sequencing was blood. The TCR comes from a woman younger than 30 in good health. This sequence joins TRBV3-1 (or the pseudogene TRBV3-2) and TRBJ1-4; the D gene is possibly TRBD1 (5 bases). CDR3 nucleotides: TGTGCCAGCAGCCAAGAGGGAGACAGAGGTAATGAAAAACTGTTTTTT. Encoded protein: CASSQEGDRGNEKLFF.